The 21 T cell receptor beta chains listed next were all sequenced from one sample in a study of blood T cell repertoires in COVID-19. TCRdb's table, derived via immunoSEQ multiplex PCR, lists solely in-frame clones and lacks some. Here the sample spans over 150,000 clones, less than 85% being singletons. Sequencing was performed on peripheral blood. These receptors all come from an elderly woman with active or convalescent COVID-19.

CDR3 in amino acids: CASSPEGQGNFGYTF. In DNA form, the CDR3 reads TGTGCCAGCAGCCCCGAGGGACAGGGGAATTTTGGCTACACCTTC. This chain joins TRBV6-4 and TRBJ1-2; 10 nucleotides match TRBD1. Looked up from germline, CDR1 is MRHNA and CDR2 is SNTAGT. This CDR3 is 15 amino acids long. V lost 6 bases and J lost 7; bases outside the gene matches: 11.

The chain recombines TRBV18 with TRBJ2-7; TRBD1 matches 9 bases. Germline CDR1 is KGHSH and CDR2 is LQKENI. The CDR3 is made up of 15 amino acids. V lost 3 bases, J lost 2 bases, and 5 bases stayed unmatched. The CDR3, as DNA: TGTGCCAGCTCACCTGGGACAGGGAAAGCCTACGAGCAGTACTTC. As protein: CASSPGTGKAYEQYF.

This chain uses TRBV7-9 with TRBJ2-6; perhaps TRBD2 as D (5 bases). The CDR3 loop spans 15 amino acids. Trimming cost V 2 bases and J 2 bases, with 7 bases left between them. Germline CDR1 reads SEHNR; CDR2 reads FQNEAQ (reference sequence). The CDR3 loop is CASSLSGAGANVLTF. The DNA for the CDR3 is TGTGCCAGCAGCTTATCCGGGGCTGGGGCCAACGTCCTGACTTTC.

V and J are TRBV6-6 and TRBJ2-7; the D gene is possibly TRBD2 (5 bases). This CDR3 has 15 residues. Per the germline V gene, CDR1 is MNHNY and CDR2 is SVGAGI (reference sequence). The V end was cut by 6 bases, the J end by 1 base, with 16 bases between. CDR3 amino acids: CASRPAGERSYEQYF. The CDR3 DNA reads as TGTGCCAGCAGACCCGCCGGGGAGAGGTCCTACGAGCAGTACTTC.

The V gene is TRBV7-9, the J gene TRBJ1-5; TRBD1 matches at 10 bases. V lost 5 bases to trimming and J lost 5 bases; unmatched junction nucleotides: 3. The CDR3 runs to 14 residues. Per germline, CDR1 SEHNR and CDR2 FQNEAQ (reference sequence). In nucleotides, the CDR3 is TGTGCCAGCAGCCGACAGGGGGCCGATCAGCCCCAGCATTTT. Amino acids: CASSRQGADQPQHF.

The rearrangement links TRBV28 to TRBJ1-6; 12 bases match TRBD1. V shed 2 bases, J shed 6 bases, and the junction held 8 bases outside the gene matches. The CDR3 loop spans 18 amino acids. Germline V gene sequence: CDR1 MDHEN, CDR2 SYDVKM. In nucleotides, the CDR3 is TGTGCCAGCAGTTTAGGGGGACAGGGGGCGCTGGGTAATTCACCCCTCCACTTT. Encoded protein: CASSLGGQGALGNSPLHF.

V usage is TRBV19 and J usage is TRBJ2-3, with 8 bases fitting TRBD2. Looked up from germline, CDR1 is LNHDA and CDR2 is SQIVND (reference sequence). The CDR3 runs 14 residues. Trimming took 4 bases from V and 6 from J; bases not matched to a gene: 6. The CDR3 DNA follows: TGTGCCAGTAGTACATTAGCGGGGAGGGATACGCAGTATTTT. Translation: CASSTLAGRDTQYF.

The gene calls are TRBV20-1 and TRBJ2-1; 8 positions agree with TRBD2. Trimming removed 3 bases from V and 7 bases from J; junction bases left unmatched: 8. CDR3 length: 14 amino acids. Per germline, CDR1 DFQATT and CDR2 SNEGSKA (reference sequence). In DNA, the CDR3 is TGCAGTGCTAGTAAACGGGAGGGTTCAAATGAGCAGTTCTTC. Protein: CSASKREGSNEQFF.

The chain links TRBV10-3 to TRBJ1-2, with TRBD1 matching over 9 bases. V shed 10 bases, J shed 3 bases, and the junction held 3 bases outside the gene matches. The CDR3 runs 12 residues. CDR1 and CDR2 from the germline V gene are ENHRY and SYGVKD. CDR3 DNA: TGTGCCACCCGGACAGGGGACTATGGCTACACCTTC. It yields the protein CATRTGDYGYTF.

The chain recombines TRBV9 with TRBJ1-1; D possibly corresponds to TRBD1 (5 bases). The CDR3 extends over 14 amino acids. V gave up 4 bases and J gave up 1 base, with 11 bases separating them. Germline CDR1 is SGDLS and CDR2 is YYNGEE. CDR3: CASSSDSWNTEAFF. The CDR3 nucleotides read TGTGCCAGCAGCTCCGACAGCTGGAACACTGAAGCTTTCTTT.

This clone was observed once. The chain carries TRBV5-4 and TRBJ2-3; TRBD2 matches at 10 bases. The CDR3 runs to 13 residues. Germline-derived CDR1 and CDR2 are SGHNT and YYREEE (reference sequence). V shed 7 bases, J shed 1 base, and the junction held 0 bases outside the gene matches. The CDR3 bases are TGTGCCAGCGGGACTAGCGGCACAGATACGCAGTATTTT. This gives the protein CASGTSGTDTQYF.

This chain uses TRBV7-3 with TRBJ1-4; 8 positions match TRBD1. There are 13 residues in the CDR3. V lost 7 bases, J lost 11 bases, and 9 bases stayed unmatched. Per germline, CDR1 SGHTA and CDR2 FQGTGA. CDR3 sequence: CASTENRGEKLFF. CDR3 DNA sequence: TGTGCCAGCACCGAAAACAGGGGGGAGAAACTGTTTTTT.

V gene TRBV7-9 combines with J gene TRBJ2-3; no firm D call. Trimming took 2 bases from V and 2 from J, leaving 8 bases between them. Germline assignment: CDR1 SEHNR and CDR2 FQNEAQ (reference sequence). The CDR3 runs 14 residues. CDR3 bases: TGTGCCAGCAGCTTAACGACTTACACAGATACGCAGTATTTT. This codes for CASSLTTYTDTQYF.

This clone was counted only a few times. V usage is TRBV7-8 and J usage is TRBJ1-1; a possible D gene is TRBD1 (6 bases). V lost 7 bases and J 0 bases, leaving 12 bases between the germline ends. This CDR3 comprises 14 residues. In germline, CDR1 is SGHVS, CDR2 FQNEAQ. CDR3 sequence (DNA): TGTGCCAGCACCCAAGGGGGTATGAACACTGAAGCTTTCTTT. Translation gives CASTQGGMNTEAFF.

The chain has TRBV15 and TRBJ2-1; 12 bases align to TRBD2. CDR3 length: 16 amino acids. Germline CDR1 LNHNV, CDR2 YYDKDF (reference sequence). Losses at the gene ends were 0 bases for V and 8 bases for J; bases not matched to a gene: 5. The CDR3 coding sequence is TGTGCCACCAGCAGAGATTTGACTAGCGGGAGCTATGAGCAGTTCTTC. This codes for CATSRDLTSGSYEQFF.

The chain has TRBV5-3 and TRBJ1-1; D possibly corresponds to TRBD1 (6 bases). TRBV5-3 is an open reading frame whose function is uncertain. The CDR3 totals 14 residues. The ends were cut back, 8 bases at V and 8 bases at J, with 22 bases in the middle. The DNA of the CDR3 is TGTGCCAGTCGAGAGGGGGGGCCCACTAGGGAAGCTTTCTTT. Translation: CASREGGPTREAFF.

The gene calls are TRBV28 and TRBJ2-1; 7 bases align to TRBD2. Germline V gene lookup returns CDR1 MDHEN and CDR2 SYDVKM. The V segment lost 3 bases and the J segment 10 bases; nucleotides outside the gene matches: 9. This CDR3 is built from 14 residues. As DNA, the CDR3 is TGTGCCAGCAGTTTTATCGTCCTAGCGGCCGAGCAGTTCTTC. It is translated as CASSFIVLAAEQFF.

The V call is TRBV24-1, the J call TRBJ1-2, with D unclear. The V end was cut by 9 bases, the J end by 0 bases, with 4 bases between. Germline-derived CDR1 and CDR2 are KGHDR and SFDVKD. The CDR3 sequence is 11 residues long. DNA for the CDR3: TGTGCCACCCAGGCTAACTATGGCTACACCTTC. Translation: CATQANYGYTF.

This clone has only one observation. CDR3 in DNA: TGCGCCAGCAAGATTGAGGGGACCCAGTACTTC. Its protein is CASKIEGTQYF. The rearrangement uses TRBV5-1 and TRBJ2-5; possible D gene TRBD2, 5 bases. The germline V gene encodes CDR1 SGHRS and CDR2 YFSETQ. The CDR3 runs to 11 residues. Between the trimmed V and J ends, which lost 6 bases and 7 bases, there was a span of 10 bases.

The V gene is TRBV7-3, the J gene TRBJ2-2, with unresolved D. The CDR3 sequence is 13 residues long. Germline V lookup: CDR1 SGHTA, CDR2 FQGTGA. V was trimmed by 1 base and J by 3 bases, leaving 3 bases between them. In DNA form, the CDR3 reads TGTGCCAGCAGCTTAAGCGACACCGGGGAGCTGTTTTTT. It specifies CASSLSDTGELFF.

The CDR3 protein is CASSEPGLVSYNEQFF. The CDR3 bases are TGTGCCAGCAGCGAGCCGGGACTGGTCTCCTACAATGAGCAGTTCTTC. The gene calls are TRBV5-4 and TRBJ2-1, with D possibly being TRBD2 (6 bases). The germline V gene encodes CDR1 SGHNT and CDR2 YYREEE (reference sequence). V was shortened by 4 bases and J by 0 bases, with 14 bases between the two germline ends. The CDR3 covers 16 residues.